This T cell receptor (beta chain) emerged from a study of CD8 T cells in Susac syndrome (dated by TCRdb to 2018 to 2020). About the full investigation: Repertoire sequencing was used to test whether CD8+ T cell activation and differentiation in Susac syndrome was antigen driven. CD8+ T cell repertoire clonality was compared between eleven to twelve healthy donors, some 14 Susac syndrome patients and 15 or so multiple sclerosis patients.

Overall study results and their limits: The number of individuals in the TCR sequencing and HLA analysis was acknowledged as relatively small.

To note about this clonotype: Its antigen target is currently unknown. Base qualities are not provided; no much larger clone lies one nucleotide away.

RNA was extracted using the RNeasy kit, and about 0.5 to 1 microgram was reverse transcribed with random hexamers. The immunoSEQ multiplex PCR assay, covering 54 Vbeta and 13 Jbeta segments, was used to amplify TCR beta CDR3 regions. PCR amplification bias was corrected using a synthetic template baseline for primer optimization and computational correction. Turning to the authors' computational methods: Reads were annotated to V, D and J genes per IMGT and analyzed with immunoSEQ Analyzer, keeping only productive sequences. Clonality was calculated as one minus the Shannon entropy normalized by log2 of the number of productive unique sequences. For each patient and control, public and private clones were evaluated within the 100 most prevalent clones. A clone was defined as Susac-specific if it was absent from the healthy and MS cohorts, from roughly 1,000 published viral clones and from other ImmuneACCESS disease sequences. The public reads were quality trimmed at Q25 with fastp and then assembled into clones with MiXCR by TCRdb, keeping productive beta chains. Entries that share a CDR3 protein sequence are merged under the most common genes and DNA. Clone size and V and J calls follow TCRdb, not the original study. The sample data list more than 110,000 distinct CDR3 sequences, and about 93% of these were observed just once. Over 0.25% of the sample is taken by the ten largest.

High-throughput TCR beta sequencing profiled peripheral blood CD8+ and CD4+ T cells from healthy donors, Susac syndrome patients and multiple sclerosis patients. The healthy donors served as controls matched for age and sex. Bulk CD8+ and CD4+ T cells were purified magnetically by negative isolation, whereas CD8+ TEMRA cells were enriched by FACS. Blood was collected in EDTA tubes and processed within 24 hours, with PBMCs isolated through density gradient centrifugation. PBMCs intended for TCR sequencing were cryopreserved in liquid nitrogen and thawed later in a water bath at 37 degrees C. The sorted or isolated CD4+, CD8+ and CD8+ TEMRA cells reached a purity of at least 90%. Sequences SEHNR (CDR1) and FQNEAQ (CDR2) are obtained from the germline V gene (reference sequence). The CDR3, from cysteine to phenylalanine, totals 14 residues. The kept DNA is CDR3 alone, 42 bases in frame from the first base. The trim is 1 base for V and 4 bases for J, with a gap of 7 bases between the germline ends.

The receptor was derived from a human donor in good health. The specimen was CD8+ T cells from PBMCs. The rearrangement combines TRBV7-9 with TRBJ2-2, with the D gene uncertain. The CDR3 in this case is CASSLVAATGELFF. The sequence in DNA is TGTGCCAGCAGCTTAGTGGCAGCCACCGGGGAGCTGTTTTTT.